This T cell receptor (beta chain) was profiled in a study of T cell responses to AZD1222 COVID-19 vaccine. Study-wide findings and caveats: Increases in Spike-specific TCR breadth and depth were seen after two AZD1222 doses. Most donors were white British and more were female, and clonal diversity was possibly underestimated.

With 5 bases removed from V and 4 bases from J, the gap between germline ends came to 15 bases. Germline V CDR1 and CDR2: LNHDA, SQIVND (reference sequence). The CDR3 runs to 14 residues. This table comes from immunoSEQ multiplex PCR, and its TCRdb copy is limited to in-frame clones, with some not included. The sample has some 100,000 clones, 87% seen once. Concerning this clone itself: Antigen: not known.

This clonotype was obtained from an adult who received the AZD1222 COVID-19 vaccine. The material sequenced was peripheral blood, taken 28 days after the second AZD1222 dose. The chain has TRBV19 and TRBJ2-7; possibly TRBD1 or TRBD2 for D (5 bases each). CDR3 bases: TGTGCCAGTAGTTCGGGACGGATTAGTTACGAGCAGTACTTC. It codes for CASSSGRISYEQYF.